This TCR beta chain was identified during a study of technical replicates of blood from a few donors. Measured with immunoSEQ multiplex PCR; TCRdb has only the in-frame clones, and not every one. The data show 75,000 to 95,000 clones, 80% to 95% seen once. The receptor comes from a human donor in good health. Sequencing was performed on T cells isolated from PBMCs.

The CDR3 sequence is CASSLVGSGGYEQYF. Here the CDR3 DNA reads TGTGCCAGCAGCTTAGTAGGTAGCGGGGGTTACGAGCAGTACTTC. The rearrangement uses TRBV7-9 and TRBJ2-7; 9 bases agree with TRBD2. Germline-derived CDR1 and CDR2 are SEHNR and FQNEAQ (reference sequence). The CDR3 covers 15 residues. Trimming cost V 1 base and J 4 bases; bases outside gene matches: 5.